Sequencing of this T cell receptor (beta chain) was carried out in a study of OX40 agonist ivuxolimab in advanced cancers. Some clones are missing from TCRdb's copy, which holds only in-frame ones; the method was immunoSEQ multiplex PCR. The sample holds about 58,000 clones, approximately 80% seen once. Trimming at V came to 4 bases and at J to 6 bases, leaving 7 bases not matched to a gene. Per the germline V gene, CDR1 is SGHKS and CDR2 is YYEKEE (reference sequence). The CDR3 is 14 residues long. Source: CD4+ or CD8+ T cells sorted from blood, taken in a trial of the OX40 agonist ivuxolimab. This chain connects TRBV5-5 to TRBJ1-5; 7 nucleotides line up with TRBD1. The sequence was obtained from an adult with an advanced solid tumor such as melanoma, head and neck, liver or kidney cancer. The CDR3 DNA follows: TGTGCCAGCAGCACCGGACAGGCCCCTCAGCCCCAGCATTTT. Translating it yields CASSTGQAPQPQHF.